This section outlines one T cell receptor beta chain sequence together with its context. V lost 1 base and J lost 4; bases outside the gene matches: 8. This CDR3 comprises 17 residues. Per germline, CDR1 KGHSH and CDR2 LQKENI. Recruitment covered fewer than 25 US areas and drew participants whose ages spanned roughly 18 to 100 years. Up to 2 weeks before entering the study, exposed participants had met a COVID-19 case. The sample originates from a study of blood T cell repertoires in COVID-19. Overall study: Spain, Italy and the United States supplied samples that represented acute and convalescent COVID-19.

Per the original methods: Amplifying reference gene primers gave estimates of nucleated cell counts. Assay used: immunoSEQ multiplex PCR; TCRdb lists only in-frame clones, some missing. Clonal size and the V and J genes are those of that table, whereas D and trimming came from the DNA. Of fewer than 400,000 clones listed, 85% to 95% were seen once; the top ten hold 3.9%. The sequence was collected from a young woman who had been exposed to COVID-19. Sequencing was carried out using PBMCs or T cells enriched from blood (not recorded which). The chain combines TRBV18 with TRBJ1-5, with TRBD1 identical over 9 bases. The CDR3 here is CASSPQVSGTGNQPQHF. The CDR3 DNA reads TGTGCCAGCTCACCACAGGTCTCCGGGACAGGGAATCAGCCCCAGCATTTT.